This TCR beta chain came from a study of CD8 T cells in acute hepatitis C reinfection. Profiling relied on immunoSEQ multiplex PCR, and the TCRdb table lists in-frame clones only, not all of them. The table has 30,000 to 45,000 clones, 80% to 90% seen once. V was shortened by 6 bases and J by 9 bases, with 27 bases between the two germline ends. The germline V gene encodes CDR1 MGHRA and CDR2 YSYEKL. This CDR3 comprises 17 residues. The time point was: naive CD8 control sorted from an acute-time-point sample. The sample taken for sequencing was naive CD8+ T cells from PBMCs. This chain connects TRBV4-1 to TRBJ2-1; unclear D gene. This TCR came from a woman aged 18-29 years who spontaneously cleared hepatitis C infection. The CDR3 loop reads CASSQSTVLSVLGEQFF. The CDR3 DNA follows: TGCGCCAGCAGTCAAAGCACAGTGCTCTCGGTTTTAGGTGAGCAGTTCTTC.